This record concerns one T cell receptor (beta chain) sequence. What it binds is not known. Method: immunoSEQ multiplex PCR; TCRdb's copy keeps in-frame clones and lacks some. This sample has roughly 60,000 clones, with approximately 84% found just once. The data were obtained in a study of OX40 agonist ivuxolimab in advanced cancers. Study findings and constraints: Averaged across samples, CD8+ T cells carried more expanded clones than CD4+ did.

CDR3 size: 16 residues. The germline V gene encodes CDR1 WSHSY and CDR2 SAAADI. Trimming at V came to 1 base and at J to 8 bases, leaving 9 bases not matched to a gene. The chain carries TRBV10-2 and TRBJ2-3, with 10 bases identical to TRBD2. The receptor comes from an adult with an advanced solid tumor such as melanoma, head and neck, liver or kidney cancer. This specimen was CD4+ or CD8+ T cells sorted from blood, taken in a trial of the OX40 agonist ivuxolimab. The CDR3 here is CASSEWASGRGGTQYF. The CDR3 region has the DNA TGCGCCAGCAGTGAGTGGGCTAGCGGGAGAGGGGGTACGCAGTATTTT.